This T cell receptor beta chain was recorded in a study of T-cell reconstitution after alpha-beta-depleted transplantation in children. The CDR3 length is 14 residues. Trimming removed 4 bases from V and 0 bases from J, with 9 bases in between. CDR1 and CDR2 from the germline V gene are SGHRS and YFSETQ. Researchers prepared the TCRbeta library using unique molecular identifiers, the study reports. TCRdb reprocessed the PCR reads with MiXCR, giving one entry per CDR3 protein. The sample lists approximately 240,000 distinct CDR3 sequences; approximately 9.8% were seen once. This clonotype was seen at least ten times.

The rearrangement uses TRBV5-1 and TRBJ2-3; D is undetermined. The TCR comes from a human donor who donated a stem cell graft to a child with SCID. The input for sequencing was PBMCs from the stem cell graft donor, taken from the stem cell graft. The DNA of the CDR3 is TGCGCCAGCAGCCCGACCGTTAGCACAGATACGCAGTATTTT. It yields the protein CASSPTVSTDTQYF.